A selection of T cell receptor beta chains follows, all from one sample in a study of spatial heterogeneity in lung cancer. Via MiXCR, TCRdb re-called the 5' RACE reads, giving one row per CDR3 protein. The table includes about 44,000 distinct CDR3 sequences, roughly 15% detected once. This sample comprised PBMCs, obtained at surgery. These receptors were obtained from a male donor with early-stage non-small cell lung cancer. Each CDR3 is given with its conserved first and last residue. Fields, in order: V gene, clone size, J gene, D gene, CDR3 protein, CDR3 DNA. A D gene is named only where the DNA matches it firmly. Size values are once, few and many counts, or a class for expanded clones, and some rows have none.

TRBV6-2/TRBV6-3	-	TRBJ1-2	-	CASSYSTGLNYGYTF	TGTGCCAGCAGTTACTCGACCGGTCTTAACTATGGCTACACCTTC
TRBV7-2	many	TRBJ1-3	-	CASSFSGTPSGNTIYF	TGTGCCAGCAGCTTTTCCGGGACACCCTCTGGAAACACCATATATTTT
TRBV25-1	-	TRBJ1-1	-	CASSSGVAGGRKGTEAFF	TGTGCCAGCTCGAGCGGAGTAGCGGGGGGTAGAAAAGGCACTGAAGCTTTCTTT
TRBV5-8	-	TRBJ2-3	TRBD1	CASSPGTVRTDTQYF	TGTGCCAGCAGCCCCGGGACAGTCCGGACAGATACGCAGTATTTT
TRBV28	many	TRBJ1-5	-	CASSFRLRPQHF	TGTGCCAGCAGTTTTCGATTGCGGCCCCAGCATTTT
TRBV7-6	many	TRBJ2-2	-	CASSVNRQDTGELFF	TGTGCCAGCAGCGTAAACCGACAGGACACCGGGGAGCTGTTTTTT
TRBV5-8	-	TRBJ2-3	-	CASSPQDQTDTPGTQYF	TGTGCCAGCAGCCCCCAAGACCAGACGGACACCCCGGGTACGCAGTATTTT
TRBV9	few	TRBJ2-3	-	CASSVRGDTQYF	TGTGCCAGCAGCGTTAGGGGAGATACGCAGTATTTT
TRBV3-1	-	TRBJ1-2	-	CASSRQDGNPKNYGYTF	TGTGCCAGCAGCCGACAGGACGGGAACCCAAAAAACTATGGCTACACCTTC
TRBV5-1	few	TRBJ2-7	-	CASSHTGPEHEQYF	TGCGCCAGCAGCCATACGGGGCCAGAACACGAGCAGTACTTC
TRBV6-2/TRBV6-3	many	TRBJ1-2	-	CASSGQIHGYTF	TGTGCCAGCAGTGGACAGATCCATGGCTACACCTTC
TRBV4-3	few	TRBJ2-7	-	CASSPSHRAIYEQYF	TGCGCCAGCAGCCCTAGCCACAGGGCGATCTACGAGCAGTACTTC
TRBV6-2/TRBV6-3	-	TRBJ1-1	-	CASTLWENTEAFF	TGTGCCAGCACCTTGTGGGAGAACACTGAAGCTTTCTTT
TRBV5-1	-	TRBJ1-6	-	CASSLDIQGVDPLHF	TGCGCCAGCAGCTTGGATATACAGGGTGTCGACCCCCTCCACTTT
TRBV20-1	few	TRBJ2-7	-	CSANRGQTYEQYF	TGCAGTGCTAACCGCGGACAGACCTACGAGCAGTACTTC
TRBV28	many	TRBJ2-3	TRBD2	CASSLGGRPTDTQYF	TGTGCCAGCTCCCTGGGGGGGAGACCCACAGATACGCAGTATTTT
TRBV20-1	-	TRBJ2-2	-	CSARAPARGLGGELFF	TGCAGTGCTAGGGCACCTGCCCGGGGGTTGGGCGGGGAGCTGTTTTTT
TRBV6-2/TRBV6-3	many	TRBJ1-2	-	CASSLVLRIYGYTF	TGTGCCAGCAGTTTGGTACTAAGGATTTATGGCTACACCTTC
TRBV7-2	-	TRBJ2-7	TRBD2	CASNLSGGSAYEQYF	TGTGCCAGCAACCTCTCCGGGGGGAGTGCCTACGAGCAGTACTTC
TRBV5-1	-	TRBJ1-6	-	CASSPQAPWTDYNSPLHF	TGCGCCAGCAGCCCACAAGCCCCCTGGACAGACTATAATTCACCCCTCCACTTT
TRBV11-2	many	TRBJ2-1	TRBD2	CASSWRLAEDNEQFF	TGTGCCAGCAGCTGGCGACTAGCGGAGGACAATGAGCAGTTCTTC
TRBV4-3	many	TRBJ2-3	-	CASSQDSAGPDTQYF	TGCGCCAGCAGCCAAGATTCCGCAGGCCCAGATACGCAGTATTTT
TRBV19	many	TRBJ2-7	-	CASSTLDKSYEQYF	TGTGCCAGTAGTACCCTAGACAAGTCCTACGAGCAGTACTTC
TRBV20-1	few	TRBJ2-7	TRBD2	CSAQRTSGMLQYF	TGCAGTGCCCAGCGGACTAGCGGGATGTTGCAGTACTTC
TRBV7-2	few	TRBJ2-7	-	CASGGQLYEQYF	TGTGCCAGCGGGGGGCAGCTCTACGAGCAGTACTTC
TRBV9	-	TRBJ2-3	-	CASSLSELSTDTQYF	TGTGCCAGCAGCCTATCCGAACTTAGCACAGATACGCAGTATTTT
TRBV11-2	many	TRBJ2-2	TRBD2	CASSILAGSKTGELFF	TGTGCCAGCAGCATACTAGCGGGGAGCAAAACCGGGGAGCTGTTTTTT
TRBV10-3	few	TRBJ2-3	TRBD1	CAISVTGQGVADTQYF	TGTGCCATCAGTGTAACCGGACAGGGGGTGGCAGATACGCAGTATTTT
TRBV20-1	-	TRBJ2-7	TRBD2	CSVWTSGSYEQYF	TGCAGTGTTTGGACTAGCGGGAGTTACGAGCAGTACTTC
TRBV29-1	few	TRBJ1-2	-	CSVGKQENYTF	TGCAGCGTTGGTAAACAGGAGAATTACACCTTC
TRBV5-1	-	TRBJ2-3	-	CASSLDYGDTDTQYF	TGCGCCAGCAGCTTGGATTACGGAGACACAGATACGCAGTATTTT
TRBV4-2	-	TRBJ2-7	-	CASSQDPNREGEQYF	TGTGCCAGCAGCCAAGATCCAAACAGGGAGGGCGAGCAGTACTTC
TRBV28	few	TRBJ2-1	TRBD1	CASSPPTDRGDYNEQFF	TGTGCCAGCAGTCCGCCCACAGACAGGGGGGACTACAATGAGCAGTTCTTC
TRBV4-1	few	TRBJ2-1	-	CASSQRGSSYNEQFF	TGCGCCAGCAGCCAAAGGGGCTCATCCTACAATGAGCAGTTCTTC
TRBV6-6	many	TRBJ1-2	TRBD1	CASSNTGDSYGYTF	TGTGCCAGCAGTAACACAGGGGATTCCTATGGCTACACCTTC
TRBV20-1	-	TRBJ2-7	-	CSARDAGLSTGEQYF	TGCAGTGCTAGAGACGCGGGACTTTCCACGGGGGAGCAGTACTTC
TRBV4-1	many	TRBJ1-1	-	CASSGPSGGTEAFF	TGCGCCAGCAGCGGACCGAGTGGGGGAACTGAAGCTTTCTTT
TRBV10-3	few	TRBJ2-7	-	CAISESQGPLEQYF	TGTGCCATCAGTGAGTCCCAGGGTCCCCTCGAGCAGTACTTC
TRBV7-2	many	TRBJ2-3	-	CAEGEQGSTDTQYF	TGTGCCGAAGGGGAGCAGGGGAGCACAGATACGCAGTATTTT
TRBV10-3	few	TRBJ2-7	TRBD1	CAITLTRDRRSYEQYF	TGTGCCATCACCCTAACAAGGGACAGGCGCAGCTACGAGCAGTACTTC
TRBV28	many	TRBJ2-7	-	CASSLYEQYF	TGTGCCAGCAGTTTGTACGAGCAGTACTTC
TRBV5-1	-	TRBJ2-1	-	CASSLFSLDEQFF	TGCGCCAGCAGCTTGTTTAGTTTGGATGAGCAGTTCTTC
TRBV11-2	-	TRBJ2-2	TRBD2	CASSWTSGGPDLFF	TGTGCCAGCAGCTGGACTAGCGGGGGCCCCGACCTGTTTTTT